These 26 T cell receptor beta chains came from one sample sequenced in a study of shared T cell receptors in the human thymus. The table came from immunoSEQ multiplex PCR; TCRdb's copy has only in-frame clones and leaves some out. The sample contains hundreds of thousands of clones, about 84% of which appear only once. These data also formed part of another study, on human thymus T cells.

The source material was thymocytes. The receptor set was obtained from a boy younger than two with a congenital heart defect.

The V call is TRBV19, the J call TRBJ2-7; D perhaps matches TRBD2 (6 bases). The germline V gene encodes CDR1 LNHDA and CDR2 SQIVND (reference sequence). The CDR3 consists of 16 residues. V lost 5 bases to trimming and J lost 0 bases, with 17 bases between them. This CDR3 is CASSAGTAWGSYEQYF. The CDR3 DNA reads as TGTGCCAGTAGTGCCGGGACTGCCTGGGGCTCCTACGAGCAGTACTTC.

This clone appeared once. This chain connects TRBV6-1 to TRBJ1-4, with D perhaps TRBD1 (5 bases). CDR3 length: 15 residues. Trimming left V 6 bases short and J 0 bases short, with 11 bases between. Germline V gene sequence: CDR1 MNHNS, CDR2 SASEGT. CDR3 DNA: TGTGCCAGCAGGAGACAGAGAGCAACTAATGAAAAACTGTTTTTT. This codes for CASRRQRATNEKLFF.

V is TRBV30 and J is TRBJ2-3; 8 bases line up with TRBD2. V shed 8 bases, J shed 7 bases, and the junction held 11 bases outside the gene matches. The CDR3 has 13 amino acids. Germline V lookup: CDR1 GTSNPN, CDR2 SVGIG (reference sequence). The CDR3 loop reads CARGGTSLYTQYF. CDR3 nucleotides: TGTGCCCGGGGTGGGACTAGTCTGTATACGCAGTATTTT.

The genes are TRBV10-2 and TRBJ1-3, with unresolved D. CDR3 length: 15 residues. Germline values: CDR1 WSHSY, CDR2 SAAADI. Trimming removed 7 bases from V and 0 bases from J, with 13 bases in between. The CDR3 DNA sequence: TGCGCCAGCACTTTCCCTTTTTGCTCTGGAAACACCATATATTTT. Translated, it gives CASTFPFCSGNTIYF.

The V and J genes are TRBV27 and TRBJ2-2; no clear D. V was cut by 10 bases and J by 7 bases, with 22 bases left in between. Germline V gene sequence: CDR1 MNHEY, CDR2 SMNVEV (reference sequence). The CDR3 loop spans 15 amino acids. DNA for the CDR3: TGTGCCACCCTATTTCCCTTAAATGGTGGCGGGGAGCTGTTTTTT. Translating it yields CATLFPLNGGGELFF.

The chain uses TRBV28 and TRBJ2-7; 8 nucleotides agree with TRBD2. The CDR3 sequence is 14 residues long. Germline trimming cut 0 bases from V and 3 bases from J; bases unmatched to any gene: 1. Looked up from germline, CDR1 is MDHEN and CDR2 is SYDVKM. The CDR3 DNA reads TGTGCCAGCAGTTTATGGCGGGAGGTCTACGAGCAGTACTTC. Residues: CASSLWREVYEQYF.

The CDR3 is CASSLAAGGSYEQYF. The CDR3, as DNA: TGTGCCAGCAGCTTAGCGGCTGGCGGGTCCTACGAGCAGTACTTC. The chain employs TRBV7-9 and TRBJ2-7; the D gene is possibly TRBD2 (5 bases). Germline values: CDR1 SEHNR, CDR2 FQNEAQ (reference sequence). V gave up 0 bases and J gave up 1 base, with 10 bases separating them. The CDR3 length is 15 residues.

There are a few counts of this clone. This chain connects TRBV11-3 to TRBJ2-5; 13 bases align to TRBD2. The trim removed 5 bases at V and 1 base at J, leaving 13 bases unmatched. The V gene's germline CDR1 is SGHNT and CDR2 YENEEA. The CDR3 covers 19 residues. The chain's CDR3 is CASSNGLAGEPLTQETQYF. The DNA of the CDR3 is TGTGCCAGCAGCAATGGACTAGCGGGAGAACCCCTCACCCAAGAGACCCAGTACTTC.

The genes are TRBV30 and TRBJ2-2; D is unclear. V shed 0 bases and J shed 4 bases, with 12 bases lying between them. The CDR3 totals 15 residues. Looked up from germline, CDR1 is GTSNPN and CDR2 is SVGIG (reference sequence). CDR3 amino acids: CAWSVRWRITGELFF. The CDR3 DNA follows: TGTGCCTGGAGTGTACGATGGCGGATCACCGGGGAGCTGTTTTTT.

The chain combines TRBV7-8 with TRBJ2-7; TRBD2 matches 10 bases. The germline V gene encodes CDR1 SGHVS and CDR2 FQNEAQ. Trimming at V came to 5 bases and at J to 6 bases, leaving 22 bases not matched to a gene. This CDR3 is 19 amino acids long. The CDR3 region has the DNA TGTGCCAGCAGCGCCCGACAGGCCCTAGCGGGAGTGGGGGGCGGCGAGCAGTACTTC. It codes for CASSARQALAGVGGGEQYF.

The chain recombines TRBV2 with TRBJ1-2; D ambiguous. This CDR3 region has 13 residues. Germline V lookup: CDR1 SNHLY, CDR2 FYNNEI. Trimming stripped 8 bases from V and 4 bases from J, with 14 bases between. CDR3: CASGRSGPYGYTF. CDR3 sequence (DNA): TGTGCCAGCGGGAGGTCGGGTCCCTATGGCTACACCTTC.

This chain links TRBV5-1 with TRBJ1-2; 7 bases are shared with TRBD1. The CDR3 is made up of 14 amino acids. After removal of 2 bases from V and 8 bases from J, the junction contained 9 bases not matched to a gene. Germline CDR1 and CDR2: SGHRS and YFSETQ. CDR3 nucleotide sequence: TGCGCCAGCAGCTTCCCCGAGGGGGCTGGAGGCTACACCTTC. Its translation: CASSFPEGAGGYTF.

The chain is built from TRBV11-1 and TRBJ2-3, with unresolved D. The CDR3 contains 16 residues. The germline CDR1 and CDR2 sequences are SGHAT and FQDESV (reference sequence). V was clipped by 1 base and J by 1 base, with 12 bases between them. The CDR3 sequence: CASSLVEERGTDTQYF. The CDR3 bases are TGTGCCAGCAGCTTAGTCGAGGAGCGCGGCACAGATACGCAGTATTTT.

The chain recombines TRBV6-6 with TRBJ2-7, with 7 bases aligning to TRBD1. This CDR3 is built from 13 residues. From germline, CDR1 is MNHNY and CDR2 SVGAGI (reference sequence). With 7 bases clipped from V and 3 bases from J, the junction kept 6 bases outside the gene matches. Written as DNA, the CDR3 is TGTGCCAGCACTAAATCAGGGGGCTACGAGCAGTACTTC. Translating gives CASTKSGGYEQYF.

The chain has TRBV4-1 and TRBJ1-2; TRBD1 might be the D (5 bases). Germline V gives CDR1 MGHRA, CDR2 YSYEKL. V was shortened by 1 base and J by 6 bases, with 12 bases between the two germline ends. The CDR3 spans 14 residues. DNA of the CDR3: TGCGCCAGCAGCCAAGGACAGCCCCTCCATGGCTACACCTTC. It translates to CASSQGQPLHGYTF.

The chain links TRBV19 to TRBJ2-3; the match to TRBD2 covers 8 bases. Germline CDR1 LNHDA, CDR2 SQIVND (reference sequence). The CDR3 spans 16 residues. The J segment lost 6 bases and the V segment lost 6 bases, leaving 14 bases of the junction unmatched. The CDR3 region is CASSRGGRKEEDTQYF. The CDR3 nucleotides read TGTGCCAGTAGCCGGGGGGGGAGAAAGGAAGAGGATACGCAGTATTTT.

The chain couples TRBV4-3 to TRBJ2-5, with 8 bases fitting TRBD1. The tail of the sequence fits TRBJ2-7 better, so the J call may be wrong. This CDR3 spans 16 amino acids. The germline V gene has CDR1 LGHNA and CDR2 YSLEER. This CDR3 is CASSQVRDRPRDEQYF. CDR3 in DNA: TGCGCCAGCAGCCAAGTCCGGGACAGGCCTAGGGACGAGCAGTACTTC.

CDR3 DNA: TGCAGCGTTGAAGCGTATCCAGGGGGGAGGACTGAAGCTTTCTTT. Translating gives CSVEAYPGGRTEAFF. The chain is built from TRBV29-1 and TRBJ1-1, with 7 bases matching TRBD1. CDR1 SQVTM and CDR2 ANQGSEA come from the germline V gene. J was trimmed by 5 bases and V by 1 base; bases with no gene match: 10. The length of the CDR3 is 15 residues.

The CDR3 region has the DNA TGTGCCACCAGCGATGCAAGGGGCCTTGGATTTTACGAGCAGTACTTC. Encoded protein: CATSDARGLGFYEQYF. This chain uses TRBV15 with TRBJ2-7, with a tentative D call TRBD1 (5 bases). CDR1 is LNHNV and CDR2 is YYDKDF in the germline V gene (reference sequence). This CDR3 region has 16 residues. Deletions cut 5 bases from V and 4 bases from J, with 21 bases between.

The rearrangement uses TRBV7-2 and TRBJ2-5; 7 bases agree with TRBD2. Germline CDR1 SGHTA, CDR2 FQGNSA. The CDR3 is 14 residues long. The V segment lost 8 bases and the J segment 0 bases; nucleotides outside the gene matches: 6. CDR3 amino acids: CASVPLADQETQYF. The CDR3 DNA reads TGTGCCAGCGTTCCCCTAGCGGACCAAGAGACCCAGTACTTC. The full variable domain, its missing parts supplied by reference TRBV7-2 and TRBJ2-5, is GAGVSQSPSNKVTEKGKDVELRCDPISGHTALYWYRQSLGQGLEFLIYFQGNSAPDKSGLPSDRFSAERTGGSVSTLTIQRTQQEDSAVYLCASVPLADQETQYFGPGTRLLVL.

This chain connects TRBV4-2 to TRBJ2-5; no clear D. V shed 0 bases and J shed 0 bases, with 11 bases lying between them. The CDR3 totals 16 residues. CDR1 is LGHNA and CDR2 is YNFKEQ in the germline V gene. Here the CDR3 DNA reads TGTGCCAGCAGCCAAGAAGCCCCCTGGTACCAAGAGACCCAGTACTTC. Its translation is CASSQEAPWYQETQYF.

This chain uses TRBV9 with TRBJ2-2; D gene ambiguous. Germline loops: CDR1 SGDLS, CDR2 YYNGEE. The CDR3 runs 19 residues. The V and J ends lost 0 bases and 0 bases respectively, with 18 bases between them. Here the CDR3 reads CASSVVQLLGVTNTGELFF. In nucleotides, the CDR3 is TGTGCCAGCAGCGTAGTCCAGCTGCTAGGCGTAACGAACACCGGGGAGCTGTTTTTT.

The chain has TRBV7-4 and TRBJ2-2; 11 bases align to TRBD1. Germline CDR1 is SGHVT and CDR2 is SQSDAQ. CDR3 length equals 17 residues. The ends lost 1 base at V and 5 bases at J; junction bases unmatched: 6. The CDR3 loop is CASSLVPGQGETGELFF. In DNA, the CDR3 is TGTGCCAGCAGCTTAGTTCCGGGACAGGGGGAAACCGGGGAGCTGTTTTTT.

This chain uses TRBV11-2 with TRBJ2-7; D unclear. The V end lost 6 bases, the J end lost 7 bases, and 7 bases lay between the germline ends. The V gene's germline CDR1 is SGHAT and CDR2 FQNNGV. The CDR3 extends over 10 amino acids. CDR3 in amino acids: CASSLSEQYF. Written as DNA, the CDR3 is TGTGCCAGCAGTCTGAGTGAGCAGTACTTC.

V usage is TRBV11-2 and J usage is TRBJ2-1, with TRBD1 identical over 7 bases. Germline V CDR1 and CDR2: SGHAT, FQNNGV. Trimming at V came to 5 bases and at J to 4 bases, leaving 11 bases not matched to a gene. The CDR3 length is 16 residues. The DNA of the CDR3 is TGTGCCAGCAGCCAGGCCCTTGGGACAGCTTACAATGAGCAGTTCTTC. As protein: CASSQALGTAYNEQFF.

This clone was seen just once. CDR3 sequence reads: CASSCQGLPPYEQYF. The CDR3 bases are TGTGCCAGCAGTTGCCAGGGGCTCCCCCCCTACGAGCAGTACTTC. The gene calls are TRBV6-6 and TRBJ2-7; possible D gene TRBD1, 6 bases. Germline V gives CDR1 MNHNY, CDR2 SVGAGI (reference sequence). This CDR3 spans 15 amino acids. V gave up 4 bases and J gave up 2 bases, with 15 bases separating them.